This passage covers 32 T cell receptor beta chains from one sample sequenced in a study of beta chain features in type 1 diabetes. Of the isolated RNA, all was reverse transcribed, and so the sequenced material was expressed TCRB transcripts. Method: immunoSEQ multiplex PCR; TCRdb's copy keeps in-frame clones and lacks some. The sample lists 550,000 to 850,000 clones; about an eighth were seen once. General study results and limits: Researchers report that Type 1 diabetes patients had moderately but significantly shorter TCRB CDR3s across all four CD4+ subsets.

These receptors' antigens are unknown. Input material: naive CD4+ T cells from blood. These receptors were collected from a man aged 18 to 30 with type 1 diabetes.

This chain uses TRBV28 with TRBJ2-7, with 7 bases lining up with TRBD1. This CDR3 is 12 amino acids long. Germline CDR1 and CDR2: MDHEN and SYDVKM. Unmatched junction bases numbered 5, after V lost 7 bases and J lost 5 bases. The CDR3 sequence: CASTEGTDEQYF. The CDR3 nucleotides read TGTGCCAGCACCGAGGGGACAGACGAGCAGTACTTC.

This clone was seen more than once but under ten times. The gene calls are TRBV5-4 and TRBJ2-5; TRBD1 might be the D (6 bases). The CDR3 has 16 residues. The germline V and J ends were trimmed by 6 bases and 2 bases, with 20 bases remaining between them. Germline V gives CDR1 SGHNT, CDR2 YYREEE (reference sequence). The CDR3 coding sequence is TGTGCCAGCACTCACCGGGGAGACAGGAGGCAAGAGACCCAGTACTTC. Protein: CASTHRGDRRQETQYF.

On this clone: The sample has other DNA sequences that encode this CDR3 too. V usage is TRBV7-9 and J usage is TRBJ1-5, with D possibly matching TRBD1 (5 bases). The germline V and J ends were trimmed by 4 bases and 1 base, with 11 bases remaining between them. This CDR3 is built from 15 residues. Per germline, CDR1 SEHNR and CDR2 FQNEAQ (reference sequence). This chain's CDR3 is CASSSQGGSNQPQHF. The CDR3 DNA reads TGTGCCAGCAGCTCTCAGGGAGGGAGCAATCAGCCCCAGCATTTT.

This clone was seen a handful of times. V is TRBV28 and J is TRBJ2-3; D ambiguous. Germline V gives CDR1 MDHEN, CDR2 SYDVKM. This CDR3 has 15 amino acids. V gave up 0 bases and J gave up 7 bases, with 14 bases separating them. In nucleotides, the CDR3 is TGTGCCAGCAGTTTATGGGCCCTCACGATGAATACGCAGTATTTT. This gives the protein CASSLWALTMNTQYF.

The chain recombines TRBV23-1 with TRBJ1-3, with D hard to call. TRBV23-1 qualifies as an ORF whose function is uncertain. The CDR3 contains 14 residues. V was pared by 3 bases and J by 4 bases, with 10 bases between. CDR3 DNA: TGCGCCAGCAGTCAGAAGGAGTCAGGAAACACCATATATTTT. Translation gives CASSQKESGNTIYF.

V usage is TRBV13 and J usage is TRBJ1-2; 7 bases line up with TRBD1. CDR3 length: 12 residues. Germline CDR1 reads PRHDT; CDR2 reads FYEKMQ (reference sequence). J gave up 3 bases and V 5 bases, and 0 bases lay outside the gene matches. The CDR3 here is CASSTGDYGYTF. In DNA, the CDR3 is TGTGCCAGCAGCACAGGGGACTATGGCTACACCTTC.

This clone was picked up a small number of times. The CDR3 here is CSVQGWANTEAFF. In DNA, the CDR3 is TGCAGCGTCCAGGGGTGGGCGAACACTGAAGCTTTCTTT. This chain connects TRBV29-1 to TRBJ1-1; possibly TRBD1 for D (6 bases). This CDR3 contains 13 residues. Deletions cut 6 bases from V and 1 base from J, with 12 bases between. Germline CDR1 and CDR2: SQVTM and ANQGSEA.

This clone was counted only a few times. J is TRBJ2-5 and V is TRBV5-1; maybe TRBD1 (6 bases). Between the trimmed V and J ends, which lost 4 bases and 7 bases, there was a span of 20 bases. CDR1 and CDR2 from the germline V gene are SGHRS and YFSETQ. The CDR3 totals 15 residues. The CDR3 sequence: CASSVEGTRLGTQYF. CDR3 bases: TGCGCCAGCAGCGTGGAAGGGACACGCCTGGGGACCCAGTACTTC.

The genes are TRBV29-1 and TRBJ2-3, with TRBD2 as a possible D gene (7 bases). V lost 8 bases and J 2 bases, leaving 20 bases between the germline ends. The CDR3 contains 15 residues. The germline CDR1 and CDR2 sequences are SQVTM and ANQGSEA. CDR3 DNA sequence: TGCAGCACCAAGGGGCGGGGGCACTCCACAGATACGCAGTATTTT. It is translated as CSTKGRGHSTDTQYF.

This clone was seen a few times. This sequence joins TRBV15 and TRBJ1-5, with no clear D. The CDR3 spans 12 residues. V shed 1 base and J shed 6 bases, with 4 bases lying between them. Germline CDR1 LNHNV, CDR2 YYDKDF (reference sequence). As DNA, the CDR3 is TGTGCCACCAGCAGAGGCGGTCAGCCCCAGCATTTT. It yields the protein CATSRGGQPQHF.

The chain links TRBV5-4 to TRBJ2-1; 7 bases are shared with TRBD1. V was clipped by 2 bases and J by 6 bases; unmatched bases: 5. This CDR3 is 14 amino acids long. Per the germline V gene, CDR1 is SGHNT and CDR2 is YYREEE (reference sequence). CDR3 DNA: TGTGCCAGCAGCTTAGGGACAGTAACCAATGAGCAGTTCTTC. Its translation: CASSLGTVTNEQFF.

The rearrangement links TRBV14 to TRBJ1-6, with 7 positions matching TRBD1. Germline lookup yields CDR1 SGHDN and CDR2 FVKESK. CDR3 length: 15 amino acids. Trimming took 1 base from V and 4 from J; bases not matched to a gene: 1. CDR3 in DNA: TGTGCCAGCAGCCAAGTACAGGGGTATAATTCACCCCTCCACTTT. Encoded protein: CASSQVQGYNSPLHF.

This clone was counted only a few times. This chain uses TRBV5-1 with TRBJ2-3; 8 bases fit TRBD2. The V segment lost 4 bases and the J segment 0 bases; nucleotides outside the gene matches: 7. Germline CDR1 reads SGHRS; CDR2 reads YFSETQ. CDR3 size: 16 residues. The CDR3 region is CASSGSGISSTDTQYF. The CDR3 nucleotides read TGCGCCAGCAGCGGTAGCGGGATCTCTAGCACAGATACGCAGTATTTT. Drawing the rest from reference TRBV5-1 and TRBJ2-3, the complete variable domain is KAGVTQTPRYLIKTRGQQVTLSCSPISGHRSVSWYQQTPGQGLQFLFEYFSETQRNKGNFPGRFSGRQFSNSRSEMNVSTLELGDSALYLCASSGSGISSTDTQYFGPGTRLTVL.

In this sample, this clone turned up a few times. This rearrangement joins TRBV5-4 to TRBJ2-1, with TRBD2 identical over 8 bases. There are 20 residues in the CDR3. J gave up 0 bases and V 6 bases, and 20 bases lay outside the gene matches. Germline CDR1 is SGHNT and CDR2 is YYREEE (reference sequence). The CDR3 DNA is TGTGCCAGCAACCCCGCCCGGGGGGGTCTGATTTCGAGCTCCTACAATGAGCAGTTCTTC. Translated: CASNPARGGLISSSYNEQFF.

In this sample, this clone turned up a few times. The CDR3 nucleotides are TGTGCCAGCTCACCACCTTCGGGACTTCGCACAGATACGCAGTATTTT. This translates into CASSPPSGLRTDTQYF. J is TRBJ2-3 and V is TRBV18, with D maybe TRBD2 (6 bases). The CDR3 covers 16 residues. Germline V gene lookup returns CDR1 KGHSH and CDR2 LQKENI. V was trimmed by 0 bases and J by 1 base, leaving 11 bases between them.

This clone came up a few times. The chain couples TRBV5-6 to TRBJ2-1, with no clear D. The CDR3 consists of 16 residues. The V end was cut by 2 bases, the J end by 0 bases, with 12 bases between. The germline gives CDR1 SGHDT, CDR2 YYEEEE. The CDR3 is CASSFVRRSSYNEQFF. CDR3 nucleotide sequence: TGTGCCAGCAGCTTTGTTAGGAGAAGCTCCTACAATGAGCAGTTCTTC.

As to this clone: This may be a read error, as it is one base from a much larger clone. J is TRBJ2-5 and V is TRBV7-2; D ambiguous. The J call could be wrong; TRBJ2-7 is a better fit for the DNA end. This CDR3 is built from 11 residues. Germline V lookup: CDR1 SGHTA, CDR2 FQGNSA. The CDR3 coding sequence is TGTGCCAGCAGCTCCACCTACGAGCAGTACTTC. Translation: CASSSTYEQYF.

The chain couples TRBV6-5 to TRBJ2-7; the match to TRBD2 covers 8 bases. The CDR3 sequence is 15 residues long. Germline CDR1 is MNHEY and CDR2 is SVGAGI. V lost 7 bases and J lost 1; bases outside the gene matches: 9. The CDR3 nucleotides read TGTGCCAGCACCAGCTCGGGACTAGGATCCTACGAGCAGTACTTC. The encoded protein is CASTSSGLGSYEQYF.

This clone showed up just a few times. The chain combines TRBV30 with TRBJ2-6, with no clear D. The V gene lost 0 bases and the J gene lost 0 bases, with 3 bases spanning the gap. The V gene's germline CDR1 is GTSNPN and CDR2 SVGIG (reference sequence). The CDR3 consists of 14 residues. Here the CDR3 reads CAWSVSSGANVLTF. In DNA, the CDR3 is TGTGCCTGGAGTGTTTCCTCTGGGGCCAACGTCCTGACTTTC.

The V and J genes are TRBV4-1 and TRBJ1-2; TRBD1 aligns across 9 bases. CDR1 is MGHRA and CDR2 is YSYEKL in the germline V gene. The J segment lost 4 bases and the V segment lost 1 base, leaving 4 bases of the junction unmatched. This CDR3 has 15 amino acids. CDR3 sequence reads: CASSQGQGGLYGYTF. The CDR3 bases are TGCGCCAGCAGCCAAGGACAGGGGGGACTCTATGGCTACACCTTC.

J is TRBJ2-2 and V is TRBV10-3; D might be TRBD1 (6 bases). This CDR3 is built from 13 residues. Per the germline V gene, CDR1 is ENHRY and CDR2 is SYGVKD. Trimming stripped 9 bases from V and 5 bases from J, with 13 bases between. The CDR3 protein is CAMTQGWTGELFF. Written as DNA, the CDR3 is TGTGCCATGACACAGGGTTGGACCGGGGAGCTGTTTTTT.

In this sample, this clone turned up a few times. The chain joins TRBV27 to TRBJ1-6, with 7 bases that match TRBD1. The CDR3 loop spans 15 amino acids. Germline CDR1 reads MNHEY; CDR2 reads SMNVEV (reference sequence). V dropped 7 bases and J dropped 6; count of bases not matched to a gene: 9. CDR3 in DNA: TGTGCCAGCAAGCAAGGGGGCGCGGGTAATTCACCCCTCCACTTT. The encoded protein is CASKQGGAGNSPLHF.

The chain links TRBV28 to TRBJ2-7, with a weak D call TRBD1 (6 bases). Germline CDR1 reads MDHEN; CDR2 reads SYDVKM. This CDR3 has 14 residues. Trimming left V 7 bases short and J 4 bases short, with 17 bases between. CDR3 bases: TGTGCCAGCAACCCACAGGGATCGGGGTACGAGCAGTACTTC. Amino acid sequence: CASNPQGSGYEQYF.

In its sample, this clone was seen a few times. The genes are TRBV10-2 and TRBJ1-2; D unclear. Germline-derived CDR1 and CDR2 are WSHSY and SAAADI. The CDR3 loop spans 12 amino acids. Trimming shortened V by 4 bases and J by 3 bases, and 6 bases separated the two germline ends. Here the CDR3 DNA reads TGCGCCAGCAGTGGCACCGACTATGGCTACACCTTC. Protein sequence: CASSGTDYGYTF.

There are a few counts of this clone. The V gene is TRBV28, the J gene TRBJ1-2; D gene unclear. The CDR3 is 13 amino acids. Germline CDR1 MDHEN, CDR2 SYDVKM. Trimming took 4 bases from V and 4 from J, leaving 10 bases between them. The CDR3 DNA sequence: TGTGCCAGCAGTTCGGAGGGAGTCTATGGCTACACCTTC. Its translation is CASSSEGVYGYTF.

This clone was counted only a few times. V usage is TRBV5-1 and J usage is TRBJ2-1, with D possibly TRBD2 on 6 matching bases. This CDR3 region has 14 residues. V shed 5 bases and J shed 1 base, with 10 bases lying between them. CDR1 is SGHRS and CDR2 is YFSETQ in the germline V gene. This CDR3 is CASRSGVSYNEQFF. The CDR3 DNA is TGCGCCAGCAGATCGGGGGTATCCTACAATGAGCAGTTCTTC.

The sample holds a few counts of this clone. The chain carries TRBV4-1 and TRBJ2-3; 10 nucleotides agree with TRBD2. CDR3 length: 21 residues. Germline lookup yields CDR1 MGHRA and CDR2 YSYEKL. After removal of 0 bases from V and 2 bases from J, the junction contained 17 bases not matched to a gene. The CDR3 coding sequence is TGCGCCAGCAGCCAAGATCTTTCCCCCCAGCGGGGGGGTCACCACACAGATACGCAGTATTTT. Translating it yields CASSQDLSPQRGGHHTDTQYF.

This clone came up a few times. V gene TRBV19 combines with J gene TRBJ2-7; 10 bases agree with TRBD2. V was clipped by 9 bases and J by 0 bases; unmatched bases: 5. CDR3 size: 14 residues. Per the germline V gene, CDR1 is LNHDA and CDR2 is SQIVND (reference sequence). CDR3 region: CASSGTSDSYEQYF. The DNA of the CDR3 is TGTGCCAGCTCCGGGACTAGCGACTCCTACGAGCAGTACTTC.

This clone came up a few times. The rearrangement uses TRBV10-3 and TRBJ2-1; D is undetermined. Germline V gene lookup returns CDR1 ENHRY and CDR2 SYGVKD. CDR3 length: 15 residues. V dropped 0 bases and J dropped 4 bases, with 10 bases sitting between them. Here the CDR3 reads CAISESNSWYNEQFF. The CDR3 nucleotides are TGTGCCATCAGTGAGTCGAATAGCTGGTACAATGAGCAGTTCTTC.

This chain uses TRBV13 with TRBJ2-1; 9 bases agree with TRBD2. Germline values: CDR1 PRHDT, CDR2 FYEKMQ (reference sequence). With V trimmed by 1 base and J by 3 bases, 13 bases remained unmatched. The CDR3 extends over 19 amino acids. This chain's CDR3 is CASSLVLGRRSGGYNEQFF. CDR3 coding DNA: TGTGCCAGCAGCTTAGTATTGGGCCGACGTAGCGGGGGCTACAATGAGCAGTTCTTC. The whole variable domain, filled in from reference TRBV13 and TRBJ2-1, reads AAGVIQSPRHLIKEKRETATLKCYPIPRHDTVYWYQQGPGQDPQFLISFYEKMQSDKGSIPDRFSAQQFSDYHSELNMSSLELGDSALYFCASSLVLGRRSGGYNEQFFGPGTRLTVL.

The CDR3 nucleotides read TGTGCCAGCCCAGCTTTAGGCGGACTCCGGATCCATGAGCAGTTCTTC. It codes for CASPALGGLRIHEQFF. The rearrangement joins TRBV7-9 to TRBJ2-1, with a possible D match to TRBD2 (5 bases). Germline V gives CDR1 SEHNR, CDR2 FQNEAQ (reference sequence). The CDR3 runs 16 residues. The ends were cut back, 8 bases at V and 8 bases at J, with 25 bases in the middle.

This chain links TRBV6-5 with TRBJ1-4; D uncertain. V dropped 1 base and J dropped 8 bases, with 8 bases sitting between them. This CDR3 spans 13 amino acids. Germline CDR1 is MNHEY and CDR2 is SVGAGI. CDR3 sequence: CASSYLTSEKLFF. The CDR3 DNA follows: TGTGCCAGCAGTTACTTAACGTCGGAAAAACTGTTTTTT.